This T cell receptor (beta chain) was obtained from a study of T cell changes during pregnancy in multiple sclerosis. Trimming took off 0 bases at V and 2 bases at J, with 9 bases between the two ends. Germline loops: CDR1 SGHRS, CDR2 YFSETQ. This CDR3 contains 14 residues. Only in-frame clones appear in the TCRdb table, and some are missing; sequencing was by immunoSEQ multiplex PCR. The table has tens of thousands of clones, just over 90% seen once. The clonotype originates from a female donor in good health, enrolled as a control in a pregnancy study. Material: peripheral blood, obtained in the third trimester of pregnancy. V usage is TRBV5-1 and J usage is TRBJ2-7; perhaps TRBD2 as D (5 bases). The CDR3 sequence is CASSLDEGTYEQYF. For the CDR3, the DNA is TGCGCCAGCAGCTTGGACGAGGGAACCTACGAGCAGTACTTC.